The next 32 T cell receptor beta chains were all read from a single sample in a study of T cell repertoires in cytomegalovirus infection. One entry per CDR3 protein, called by TCRdb with MiXCR from the reads. The data show about 330,000 distinct CDR3 sequences, around 9.5% seen once. Sample: PBMCs. These receptors all stem from a human donor in good health (CMV status not recorded). Some clones in this sample may be carry-over from other donors' samples.

This clonotype was seen at least ten times. This chain links TRBV7-2 with TRBJ1-5; maybe TRBD1 (6 bases). V lost 1 base to trimming and J lost 6 bases, with 13 bases between them. The CDR3 totals 15 residues. CDR1 SGHTA and CDR2 FQGNSA come from the germline V gene. CDR3 residues: CASSLEGGQVQPQHF. The CDR3 DNA reads as TGTGCCAGCAGCTTAGAGGGGGGGCAGGTTCAGCCCCAGCATTTT.

This clonotype has ten or more counts. The chain links TRBV7-3 to TRBJ1-5, with D maybe TRBD1 (5 bases). The CDR3 contains 17 residues. Germline lookup yields CDR1 SGHTA and CDR2 FQGTGA. V lost 5 bases to trimming and J lost 0 bases, with 17 bases between them. The CDR3 DNA follows: TGTGCCAGCAGCACACCCATTGACAGCCATAGCAATCAGCCCCAGCATTTT. It codes for CASSTPIDSHSNQPQHF.

The gene calls are TRBV7-2 and TRBJ1-4, with 10 bases that match TRBD1. Per the germline V gene, CDR1 is SGHTA and CDR2 is FQGNSA. CDR3 length equals 16 residues. V trimming: 5 bases; J trimming: 12 bases; junction bases outside the gene matches: 15. CDR3 region: CASSPRSGQGTAELFF. CDR3 coding DNA: TGTGCCAGCAGCCCCAGATCGGGACAGGGGACGGCTGAACTGTTTTTT.

As to this clonotype: A much larger clone sits a single nucleotide away, making a read error possible. The CDR3 loop is CASSLDRGRKAFF. CDR3 nucleotide sequence: TGTGCCAGCAGCTTAGACAGGGGGCGGAAAGCGTTCTTC. The rearrangement joins TRBV7-9 to TRBJ2-1; 9 nucleotides align to TRBD1. The CDR3 spans 13 residues. Looked up from germline, CDR1 is SEHNR and CDR2 is FQNEAQ (reference sequence). The J segment lost 15 bases and the V segment lost 1 base, leaving 7 bases of the junction unmatched. Full variable domain (rest looked up from reference TRBV7-9 and TRBJ2-1): DTGVSQNPRHKITKRGQNVTFRCDPISEHNRLYWYRQTLGQGPEFLTYFQNEAQLEKSRLLSDRFSAERPKGSFSTLEIQRTEQGDSAMYLCASSLDRGRKAFFGPGTRLTVL.

This clonotype was detected many times. The V call is TRBV20-1, the J call TRBJ2-3; D perhaps matches TRBD1 (5 bases). CDR1 and CDR2 (germline): DFQATT, SNEGSKA (reference sequence). Between the trimmed V and J ends, which lost 2 bases and 6 bases, there was a span of 6 bases. This CDR3 is 11 amino acids long. This chain's CDR3 is CSARSGDTQYF. CDR3 in DNA: TGCAGTGCTAGATCAGGGGATACGCAGTATTTT.

The rearrangement links TRBV27 to TRBJ1-4, with a weak D call TRBD1 (6 bases). The germline V and J ends were trimmed by 8 bases and 8 bases, with 18 bases remaining between them. The CDR3 runs 14 residues. CDR1 is MNHEY, CDR2 SMNVEV, per germline (reference sequence). This CDR3 is CASGSFGQREKLFF. The CDR3 DNA follows: TGTGCCAGCGGGAGTTTTGGACAGAGGGAAAAACTGTTTTTT.

This clonotype occurred many times. The rearrangement links TRBV28 to TRBJ2-7, with 8 bases that match TRBD2. Losses at the gene ends were 5 bases for V and 4 bases for J; bases not matched to a gene: 10. Germline V lookup: CDR1 MDHEN, CDR2 SYDVKM. The CDR3 length is 15 residues. In DNA, the CDR3 is TGTGCCAGCAGTCCCGCCGGGACTAGTCTATACGAGCAGTACTTC. Its protein product is CASSPAGTSLYEQYF.

This clonotype was recorded many times. This sequence joins TRBV12-3 or TRBV12-4 and TRBJ2-5, with 8 bases that match TRBD1. CDR3 size: 15 residues. V trimming: 3 bases; J trimming: 0 bases; junction bases outside the gene matches: 3. The CDR3 reads CASSFRDRYQETQYF. In DNA, the CDR3 is TGTGCCAGCAGTTTCCGGGACAGGTACCAAGAGACCCAGTACTTC.

This clonotype was recorded many times. The CDR3 protein is CASSSAAGGNTGELFF. The CDR3 DNA is TGTGCCAGCAGCTCAGCAGCGGGGGGGAACACCGGGGAGCTGTTTTTT. The chain combines TRBV7-2 with TRBJ2-2; 9 nucleotides match TRBD2. The J segment lost 1 base and the V segment lost 4 bases, leaving 4 bases of the junction unmatched. The CDR3 totals 16 residues. In germline, CDR1 is SGHTA, CDR2 FQGNSA.

This clonotype was detected only a few times. The rearrangement links TRBV7-9 to TRBJ2-1; D perhaps matches TRBD1 (5 bases). Trimming pared 5 bases from V and 6 bases from J, leaving 20 bases between. CDR3 length: 16 residues. Per the germline V gene, CDR1 is SEHNR and CDR2 is FQNEAQ (reference sequence). CDR3 amino acids: CASSPPTDIVTNEQFF. Written as DNA, the CDR3 is TGTGCCAGCAGCCCCCCGACGGACATTGTGACCAATGAGCAGTTCTTC. The whole variable domain, remainder taken from reference TRBV7-9 and TRBJ2-1, is DTGVSQNPRHKITKRGQNVTFRCDPISEHNRLYWYRQTLGQGPEFLTYFQNEAQLEKSRLLSDRFSAERPKGSFSTLEIQRTEQGDSAMYLCASSPPTDIVTNEQFFGPGTRLTVL.

This clonotype was found many times. The chain combines TRBV7-2 with TRBJ2-1; 10 nucleotides match TRBD2. CDR3 length equals 16 residues. Germline V gives CDR1 SGHTA, CDR2 FQGNSA. V lost 2 bases and J lost 5; bases outside the gene matches: 6. The CDR3 DNA is TGTGCCAGCAGCTTAAATCGACTAGCGGGCGACAATGAGCAGTTCTTC. Its protein is CASSLNRLAGDNEQFF.

CDR3 DNA sequence: TGCAGTGCTGGTTACGGGACAGGGGATCCCAATGAGCAGTTCTTC. Amino acids: CSAGYGTGDPNEQFF. This rearrangement joins TRBV20-1 to TRBJ2-1; 10 nucleotides match TRBD1. The CDR3 runs 15 residues. After removal of 5 bases from V and 6 bases from J, the junction contained 10 bases not matched to a gene. Germline V gene data show CDR1 as DFQATT and CDR2 as SNEGSKA (reference sequence).

This clonotype was detected ten times or more. This chain joins TRBV7-2 and TRBJ2-4; 7 bases line up with TRBD2. In germline, CDR1 is SGHTA, CDR2 FQGNSA. The V segment lost 2 bases and the J segment 0 bases; nucleotides outside the gene matches: 4. The CDR3 is made up of 16 amino acids. In nucleotides, the CDR3 is TGTGCCAGCAGCTTAAGTCTAGCGGTAGCCAAAAACATTCAGTACTTC. Protein sequence: CASSLSLAVAKNIQYF.

This clonotype was observed at least ten times. The CDR3 is CASSLRTSGETQYF. Here the CDR3 DNA reads TGTGCCAGCAGCTTGAGGACAAGCGGAGAGACCCAGTACTTC. The chain uses TRBV7-2 and TRBJ2-5; D tentatively fits TRBD1 or TRBD2 (5 bases each). The CDR3 is 14 residues long. V was pared by 3 bases and J by 4 bases, with 12 bases between. Germline CDR1 is SGHTA and CDR2 is FQGNSA.

This clonotype was observed a handful of times. V gene TRBV6-5 combines with J gene TRBJ1-1, with no clear D. Looked up from germline, CDR1 is MNHEY and CDR2 is SVGAGI. Trimming pared 6 bases from V and 3 bases from J, leaving 11 bases between. The CDR3 covers 13 residues. The DNA for the CDR3 is TGTGCCAGCAGGCGAATTCGGGACACTGAAGCTTTCTTT. Its translation is CASRRIRDTEAFF.

This clonotype was observed many times. The chain links TRBV20-1 to TRBJ2-3, with a weak D call TRBD2 (6 bases). Germline V gives CDR1 DFQATT, CDR2 SNEGSKA (reference sequence). This CDR3 has 14 amino acids. The CDR3 nucleotides are TGCAGGACCCCTTTAGCGGACCTCATAGATACGCAGTATTTT. Translated, it gives CRTPLADLIDTQYF.

This clonotype was seen a handful of times. The chain carries TRBV28 and TRBJ1-3, with D unresolved. This CDR3 is built from 16 residues. The V and J ends lost 6 bases and 0 bases respectively, with 15 bases between them. CDR1 MDHEN and CDR2 SYDVKM come from the germline V gene. The CDR3 DNA reads TGTGCCAGCAGCCCGGCGGGCAGAAACTCTGGAAACACCATATATTTT. This sequence encodes CASSPAGRNSGNTIYF.

This clonotype turned up a few times. The chain carries TRBV29-1 and TRBJ2-2; D is perhaps TRBD2 (6 bases). The V end was cut by 7 bases, the J end by 5 bases, with 17 bases between. Germline V gene lookup returns CDR1 SQVTM and CDR2 ANQGSEA. The length of the CDR3 is 14 residues. The CDR3: CSASASVYTGELFF. CDR3 in DNA: TGCAGCGCTTCCGCTAGCGTATATACCGGGGAGCTGTTTTTT.

This clonotype has a handful of counts. The J gene is TRBJ2-3, the V gene TRBV5-5; D not certain. V gave up 2 bases and J gave up 6 bases, with 10 bases separating them. Germline-derived CDR1 and CDR2 are SGHKS and YYEKEE (reference sequence). The CDR3 is made up of 13 amino acids. The CDR3 region has the DNA TGTGCCAGCAGCTTATCGGTCCCGGATACGCAGTATTTT. Its protein is CASSLSVPDTQYF.

The genes are TRBV12-5 and TRBJ2-1, with a weak D call TRBD1 (6 bases). Looked up from germline, CDR1 is LGHNT and CDR2 is FRNRAP. The CDR3 covers 13 residues. V shed 4 bases and J shed 9 bases, with 13 bases lying between them. The CDR3 is CASGSLQGSEQFF. CDR3 sequence (DNA): TGTGCTAGTGGTTCCCTCCAGGGGAGTGAGCAGTTCTTC.

At least ten counts were recorded for this clonotype. The rearrangement uses TRBV7-6 and TRBJ2-1, with no clear D. The length of the CDR3 is 14 residues. The germline gives CDR1 SGHVS, CDR2 FNYEAQ. Trimming pared 2 bases from V and 0 bases from J, leaving 5 bases between. The CDR3 bases are TGTGCCAGCAGCTTAATCAGCTCCTACAATGAGCAGTTCTTC. Amino acids: CASSLISSYNEQFF.

This sequence joins TRBV12-5 and TRBJ1-5; D not resolved. Germline lookup yields CDR1 LGHNT and CDR2 FRNRAP. The CDR3 contains 12 residues. V was shortened by 3 bases and J by 0 bases, with 0 bases between the two germline ends. In DNA form, the CDR3 reads TGTGCTAGTGGTTTTAGCAATCAGCCCCAGCATTTT. Protein product: CASGFSNQPQHF.

This chain uses TRBV6-2 or TRBV6-3 with TRBJ2-7; D is undetermined. This CDR3 spans 15 amino acids. Germline V gene lookup returns CDR1 MNHEY and CDR2 SVGEGT. Trimming cost V 0 bases and J 1 base, with 10 bases left between them. The CDR3 region has the DNA TGTGCCAGCAGTTACTCCCCCGACGGATCCTACGAGCAGTACTTC. Protein product: CASSYSPDGSYEQYF.

This clonotype has a count of ten or more. The chain employs TRBV10-3 and TRBJ1-5; D gene unclear. Trimming left V 3 bases short and J 0 bases short, with 3 bases between. This CDR3 spans 13 amino acids. Germline CDR1 ENHRY, CDR2 SYGVKD. The CDR3 loop reads CAISDSSNQPQHF. Here the CDR3 DNA reads TGTGCCATCAGTGACAGTAGCAATCAGCCCCAGCATTTT.

This clonotype was counted between two and nine times. V is TRBV15 and J is TRBJ2-1; D remains ambiguous. CDR1 is LNHNV and CDR2 is YYDKDF in the germline V gene (reference sequence). Trimming took 0 bases from V and 0 from J, leaving 9 bases between them. This CDR3 has 16 amino acids. The CDR3 loop is CATSRDLGGSYNEQFF. Written as DNA, the CDR3 is TGTGCCACCAGCAGAGATCTAGGCGGCTCCTACAATGAGCAGTTCTTC.

The rearrangement joins TRBV12-3 or TRBV12-4 to TRBJ2-2, with TRBD1 matching over 8 bases. The CDR3 is 15 amino acids. J gave up 5 bases and V 3 bases, and 5 bases lay outside the gene matches. The CDR3 region is CASSFGRGLTGELFF. CDR3 coding DNA: TGTGCCAGCAGTTTCGGCAGGGGGCTGACCGGGGAGCTGTTTTTT.

The sample holds a few counts of this clonotype. The chain carries TRBV6-2 or TRBV6-3 and TRBJ2-7; 8 bases map to TRBD2. The CDR3 extends over 13 amino acids. CDR1 is MNHEY and CDR2 is SVGEGT in the germline V gene. V shed 6 bases, J shed 2 bases, and the junction held 3 bases outside the gene matches. CDR3 protein: CASRRGLAYEQYF. In nucleotides, the CDR3 is TGTGCCAGCAGGCGGGGACTAGCCTACGAGCAGTACTTC.

This chain uses TRBV18 with TRBJ1-1; no definite D call. This CDR3 is 13 amino acids long. Trimming left V 3 bases short and J 4 bases short, with 9 bases between. Germline CDR1 and CDR2: KGHSH and LQKENI. CDR3 in amino acids: CASSPGMGTEAFF. The CDR3 nucleotides are TGTGCCAGCTCACCCGGGATGGGCACTGAAGCTTTCTTT.

At least ten counts were recorded for this clonotype. The CDR3 here is CASAAPAGVKYEQYF. In DNA, the CDR3 is TGTGCCAGCGCAGCCCCGGCAGGGGTGAAGTACGAGCAGTACTTC. The chain recombines TRBV19 with TRBJ2-7; tentatively, D is TRBD1 (6 bases). The CDR3 has 15 residues. CDR1 and CDR2 (germline): LNHDA, SQIVND (reference sequence). The V end was cut by 9 bases, the J end by 4 bases, with 22 bases between.

This clonotype was observed many times. The chain is built from TRBV11-2 and TRBJ2-5; TRBD2 is a possible D gene (6 bases). The CDR3 has 14 amino acids. Deletions cut 5 bases from V and 6 bases from J, with 16 bases between. Germline CDR1 and CDR2: SGHAT and FQNNGV. CDR3 nucleotide sequence: TGTGCCAGCAGCCTACCAGGTGGGGGGAAGACCCAGTACTTC. It yields the protein CASSLPGGGKTQYF.

This clonotype was recorded at least ten times. The genes are TRBV12-3 or TRBV12-4 and TRBJ1-6; tentatively, D is TRBD1 (5 bases). V lost 3 bases and J 7 bases, leaving 13 bases between the germline ends. The CDR3 is made up of 15 amino acids. CDR3 sequence (DNA): TGTGCCAGCAGTTTTCAGGGAATGGTGAATTCACCCCTCCACTTT. This translates into CASSFQGMVNSPLHF.

This clonotype came up a few times. This chain joins TRBV6-2 or TRBV6-3 and TRBJ2-7, with unresolved D. Trimming stripped 7 bases from V and 3 bases from J, with 13 bases between. The V gene's germline CDR1 is MNHEY and CDR2 SVGEGT. The length of the CDR3 is 13 residues. The CDR3 bases are TGTGCCAGCACTGAGGACGAAGTCTACGAGCAGTACTTC. Amino acids: CASTEDEVYEQYF.